Listed below are T cell receptor beta chains from one sample, sequenced in a study of human T cells and chemical hapten exposure. TCRdb re-derived calls from the RACE reads in MiXCR, one entry per CDR3 protein. Of 270,000 or so distinct CDR3 sequences in the sample, approximately 7.5% are singletons; the top ten hold roughly 1.2%. The starting material was whole blood, obtained in connection with sensitization to the hapten diphenylcyclopropenone (DPC). The receptors here all came from a man aged 18 to 35 with alopecia areata. Some clones in this sample may be carry-over from other donors' samples. The CDR3 runs from the conserved cysteine through the conserved F or W. Each record gives: V gene, D gene, J gene, clone size, CDR3 protein, CDR3 DNA. A D gene is named only where the DNA matches it firmly. Some rows mark clone size as missing; the rest say once, few, many or name a class of expanded clone.

v_gene: TRBV5-1
d_gene: TRBD1
j_gene: TRBJ1-2
abundance: -
CDR3aa: CASSLTGEAYGYTF
CDR3nt: TGCGCCAGCAGCCTGACAGGGGAGGCCTATGGCTACACCTTC

v_gene: TRBV15
d_gene: -
j_gene: TRBJ2-3
abundance: -
CDR3aa: CATSRGPDTDTQYF
CDR3nt: TGTGCCACCAGCCGGGGACCCGATACAGATACGCAGTATTTT

v_gene: TRBV3-1
d_gene: TRBD1
j_gene: TRBJ2-1
abundance: once
CDR3aa: CASSQAGQGNNEQFF
CDR3nt: TGTGCCAGCAGCCAAGCTGGACAGGGTAACAATGAGCAGTTCTTC

v_gene: TRBV6-2/TRBV6-3
d_gene: -
j_gene: TRBJ1-5
abundance: -
CDR3aa: CASSYPSGGDQPQHF
CDR3nt: TGTGCCAGCAGTTACCCAAGCGGCGGGGACCAGCCCCAGCATTTT

v_gene: TRBV7-2
d_gene: -
j_gene: TRBJ2-4
abundance: -
CDR3aa: CASSSPGDSLAKNIQYF
CDR3nt: TGTGCCAGCAGCTCCCCGGGAGACAGCCTAGCCAAAAACATTCAGTACTTC

v_gene: TRBV7-2
d_gene: TRBD2
j_gene: TRBJ2-1
abundance: few
CDR3aa: CASSLRGGEQFF
CDR3nt: TGTGCCAGCAGCTTGCGGGGGGGAGAGCAGTTCTTC

v_gene: TRBV28
d_gene: -
j_gene: TRBJ2-1
abundance: many
CDR3aa: CASSVTSFNEQFF
CDR3nt: TGTGCCAGCAGTGTAACTAGTTTCAATGAGCAGTTCTTC

v_gene: TRBV5-1
d_gene: TRBD2
j_gene: TRBJ2-1
abundance: few
CDR3aa: CASSFSGGRYNEQFF
CDR3nt: TGCGCCAGCAGCTTCAGCGGGGGGCGATACAATGAGCAGTTCTTC

v_gene: TRBV11-2
d_gene: -
j_gene: TRBJ1-1
abundance: -
CDR3aa: CASSRGHTNTEAFF
CDR3nt: TGTGCCAGCAGCCGGGGACACACGAACACTGAAGCTTTCTTT

v_gene: TRBV7-6
d_gene: -
j_gene: TRBJ2-5
abundance: -
CDR3aa: CASSSGTRDSQYF
CDR3nt: TGTGCCAGCAGCTCCGGGACCCGGGATTCCCAGTACTTC

v_gene: TRBV2
d_gene: TRBD2
j_gene: TRBJ2-1
abundance: many
CDR3aa: CASSEWVTSGGSEQFF
CDR3nt: TGTGCCAGCAGTGAATGGGTTACTAGCGGGGGGAGTGAGCAGTTCTTC

v_gene: TRBV10-3
d_gene: TRBD2
j_gene: TRBJ2-2
abundance: many
CDR3aa: CAISGSAGGRGTGELFF
CDR3nt: TGTGCCATCAGTGGATCAGCGGGGGGACGGGGCACCGGGGAGCTGTTTTTT

v_gene: TRBV3-1
d_gene: -
j_gene: TRBJ2-7
abundance: -
CDR3aa: CASSQGVGTTYEQYF
CDR3nt: TGTGCCAGCAGCCAAGGAGTGGGTACAACCTACGAGCAGTACTTC

v_gene: TRBV7-9
d_gene: TRBD2
j_gene: TRBJ2-3
abundance: -
CDR3aa: CASSPGPGLAGGLNTDTQYF
CDR3nt: TGTGCCAGCAGCCCGGGCCCGGGACTAGCGGGGGGGCTGAACACAGATACGCAGTATTTT

v_gene: TRBV3-1
d_gene: TRBD1
j_gene: TRBJ1-2
abundance: few
CDR3aa: CASSQATGTGVYRVRGYTF
CDR3nt: TGTGCCAGCAGCCAAGCAACCGGGACAGGGGTGTATCGGGTTCGGGGCTACACCTTC

v_gene: TRBV7-2
d_gene: -
j_gene: TRBJ1-5
abundance: few
CDR3aa: CASSFQAEGNQPQHF
CDR3nt: TGTGCCAGCAGCTTTCAAGCCGAGGGAAATCAGCCCCAGCATTTT

v_gene: TRBV7-9
d_gene: TRBD1
j_gene: TRBJ1-2
abundance: -
CDR3aa: CASSSTGDYGYTF
CDR3nt: TGTGCCAGCAGCTCGACAGGGGACTATGGCTACACCTTC

v_gene: TRBV4-2
d_gene: -
j_gene: TRBJ2-1
abundance: many
CDR3aa: CASSQDPQGSYNEQFF
CDR3nt: TGTGCCAGCAGCCAAGATCCCCAGGGCTCCTACAATGAGCAGTTCTTC

v_gene: TRBV6-5
d_gene: -
j_gene: TRBJ1-1
abundance: -
CDR3aa: CASSDWGATEAFF
CDR3nt: TGTGCCAGCAGTGACTGGGGGGCCACTGAAGCTTTCTTT

v_gene: TRBV4-3
d_gene: TRBD1
j_gene: TRBJ1-6
abundance: -
CDR3aa: CASSPGQGVSPLHF
CDR3nt: TGCGCCAGCAGCCCCGGACAGGGGGTTTCACCCCTCCACTTT

v_gene: TRBV5-1
d_gene: -
j_gene: TRBJ1-2
abundance: -
CDR3aa: CASSKTVNYGYTF
CDR3nt: TGCGCCAGCAGCAAAACAGTGAACTATGGCTACACCTTC

v_gene: TRBV28
d_gene: TRBD1
j_gene: TRBJ1-1
abundance: few
CDR3aa: CASSPGTGRTEAFF
CDR3nt: TGTGCCAGCAGTCCCGGGACAGGGAGGACTGAAGCTTTCTTT

v_gene: TRBV20-1
d_gene: TRBD2
j_gene: TRBJ2-5
abundance: few
CDR3aa: CSADGTSGGQTQYF
CDR3nt: TGCAGTGCCGACGGTACTAGCGGGGGGCAGACCCAGTACTTC

v_gene: TRBV6-6
d_gene: -
j_gene: TRBJ1-6
abundance: -
CDR3aa: CASSSVRDPTSFPLHF
CDR3nt: TGTGCCAGCAGTTCCGTCCGGGACCCAACCTCTTTTCCCCTCCACTTT

v_gene: TRBV4-1
d_gene: TRBD1
j_gene: TRBJ2-6
abundance: many
CDR3aa: CASSQAPGTGSGANVLTF
CDR3nt: TGCGCCAGCAGCCAAGCACCCGGGACAGGCTCTGGGGCCAACGTCCTGACTTTC

v_gene: TRBV2
d_gene: -
j_gene: TRBJ1-5
abundance: few
CDR3aa: CASKVGEAVSQPQHF
CDR3nt: TGTGCCAGCAAGGTGGGGGAAGCTGTAAGTCAGCCCCAGCATTTT

v_gene: TRBV10-3
d_gene: TRBD1
j_gene: TRBJ1-4
abundance: many
CDR3aa: CAISDGTGEREKLFF
CDR3nt: TGTGCCATCAGTGACGGCACAGGGGAACGCGAAAAACTGTTTTTT

v_gene: TRBV20-1
d_gene: -
j_gene: TRBJ1-2
abundance: -
CDR3aa: CSAPLGQAYGYTF
CDR3nt: TGCAGTGCTCCTCTCGGTCAGGCCTATGGCTACACCTTC

v_gene: TRBV20-1
d_gene: TRBD2
j_gene: TRBJ2-1
abundance: few
CDR3aa: CSAREPAGSWNEQFF
CDR3nt: TGCAGTGCTAGAGAGCCAGCGGGGAGTTGGAATGAGCAGTTCTTC

v_gene: TRBV6-5
d_gene: -
j_gene: TRBJ1-2
abundance: many
CDR3aa: CASSSTGNYGYTF
CDR3nt: TGTGCCAGCAGCTCGACAGGAAACTATGGCTACACCTTC

v_gene: TRBV20-1
d_gene: TRBD1
j_gene: TRBJ1-4
abundance: -
CDR3aa: CSARTGGSEKLFF
CDR3nt: TGCAGTGCGAGGACAGGGGGGAGTGAAAAACTGTTTTTT

v_gene: TRBV13
d_gene: -
j_gene: TRBJ1-1
abundance: -
CDR3aa: CASSSGGVSTEAFF
CDR3nt: TGTGCCAGCAGCTCCGGCGGGGTGTCGACTGAAGCTTTCTTT

v_gene: TRBV7-8
d_gene: TRBD1
j_gene: TRBJ2-3
abundance: -
CDR3aa: CASSPSRGQGSQYF
CDR3nt: TGTGCCAGCAGCCCTTCTCGGGGACAGGGATCGCAGTATTTT

v_gene: TRBV3-1
d_gene: -
j_gene: TRBJ1-1
abundance: few
CDR3aa: CASSPGPESAPKAFF
CDR3nt: TGTGCCAGCAGCCCAGGACCGGAATCAGCGCCTAAAGCTTTCTTT

v_gene: TRBV29-1
d_gene: -
j_gene: TRBJ1-2
abundance: -
CDR3aa: CSVEGVRGPYGYTF
CDR3nt: TGCAGCGTTGAAGGTGTCAGGGGTCCCTATGGCTACACCTTC

v_gene: TRBV7-2
d_gene: -
j_gene: TRBJ1-2
abundance: few
CDR3aa: CASSLLWQGNYGYTF
CDR3nt: TGTGCCAGCAGCTTATTATGGCAGGGGAACTATGGCTACACCTTC

v_gene: TRBV5-5
d_gene: -
j_gene: TRBJ2-1
abundance: -
CDR3aa: CASSTPGVNEQFF
CDR3nt: TGTGCCAGCAGCACGCCGGGGGTCAATGAGCAGTTCTTC

v_gene: TRBV7-6
d_gene: TRBD1
j_gene: TRBJ2-2
abundance: few
CDR3aa: CASSSRDRPTGELFF
CDR3nt: TGTGCCAGCAGCTCCCGGGACAGACCCACCGGGGAGCTGTTTTTT

v_gene: TRBV20-1
d_gene: TRBD1
j_gene: TRBJ1-1
abundance: few
CDR3aa: CSASGQGVLYEAFF
CDR3nt: TGCAGTGCGTCGGGACAGGGAGTCCTCTATGAAGCTTTCTTT

v_gene: TRBV7-9
d_gene: -
j_gene: TRBJ1-1
abundance: -
CDR3aa: CASSLESAEAFF
CDR3nt: TGTGCCAGCAGCTTAGAGTCCGCTGAAGCTTTCTTT

v_gene: TRBV4-1
d_gene: -
j_gene: TRBJ2-7
abundance: few
CDR3aa: CASSQATGSSYEQYF
CDR3nt: TGCGCCAGCAGCCAAGCGACGGGGAGTTCCTACGAGCAGTACTTC